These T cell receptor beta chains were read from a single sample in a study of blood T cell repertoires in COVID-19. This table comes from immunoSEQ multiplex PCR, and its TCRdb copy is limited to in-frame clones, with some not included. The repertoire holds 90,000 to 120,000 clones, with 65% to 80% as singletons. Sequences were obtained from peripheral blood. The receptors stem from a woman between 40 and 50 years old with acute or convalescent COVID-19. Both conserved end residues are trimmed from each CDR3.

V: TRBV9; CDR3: ASSVTGGGEKLF
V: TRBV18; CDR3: ASSPVGSGGTQY
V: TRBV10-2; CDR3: ASRDTGSNEQF
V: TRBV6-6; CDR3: ASSPTNRDRSSYNSPLH
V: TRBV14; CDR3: ASSPNLYTGELF
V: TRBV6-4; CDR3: ASSSGEGGELF
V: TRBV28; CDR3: ASSFYSSSSGANVLT
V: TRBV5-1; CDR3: ASSLAVSMTSGGNEQF
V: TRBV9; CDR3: ASSPRLAGGQETQY
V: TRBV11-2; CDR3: ASSQGVGTGELF
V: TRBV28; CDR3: ASRSGGAVDEKLF
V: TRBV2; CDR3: ASSENKEETQY
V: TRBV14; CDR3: ASSQDPGVRTDTQY
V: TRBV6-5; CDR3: ASSGTGYEQY
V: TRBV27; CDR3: ASSRTAANYGYT
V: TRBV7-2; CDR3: ASSLASGFVRGFNEQY
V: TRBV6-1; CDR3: ASSERWEGNQPQH
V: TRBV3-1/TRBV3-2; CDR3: ASSHLYGYT
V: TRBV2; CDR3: ASRGTGNQPQH
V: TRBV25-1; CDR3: ASSLDRDYNEQF
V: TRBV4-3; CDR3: ASSQEGRGMGRGTEAF
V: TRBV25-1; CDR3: ASCPDRADNSPLH
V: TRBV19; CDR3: ASSKGQANTEAF
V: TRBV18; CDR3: ASSPGQGTSNTEAF
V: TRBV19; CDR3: ASSIGPGGAGETQY
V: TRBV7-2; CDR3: ASSPQDTGELF
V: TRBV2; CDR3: ASRAPQRGKTDTQY
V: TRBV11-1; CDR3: ASSSRTRFYTGELF
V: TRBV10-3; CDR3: ATGTGEETQY
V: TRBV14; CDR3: ASSFGQPNSPLH
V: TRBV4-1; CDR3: ASSGLAGDSTDTQY
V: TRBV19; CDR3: ASSFGTGDNQPQH
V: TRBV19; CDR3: ASSPLGGEQY
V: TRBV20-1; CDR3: SASEGHNEKLF
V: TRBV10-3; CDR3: AISVSGEDTEAF
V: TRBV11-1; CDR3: ASGAGTEAF